This T cell receptor beta chain was obtained from a study of cytomegalovirus exposure and HLA in healthy donors. Study-wide results and caveats: By a later analysis, the bulk of CMV-associated TCR beta chains appeared HLA-restricted. In vitro experiments confirmed that three CMV-associated chains were specific for CMV antigens. Sequences of the TCR beta chain were said to predict the HLA-A and HLA-B alleles of most subjects accurately. For TCR beta chains, V- and J-gene trimming was later linked to a missense DCLRE1C variant.

This CDR3 comprises 15 residues. Germline V gene sequence: CDR1 MNHNS, CDR2 SASEGT. Trimming shortened V by 2 bases and J by 0 bases, and 5 bases separated the two germline ends. The PCR had 60 Vbeta and 13 Jbeta primers. Assay used: immunoSEQ multiplex PCR; TCRdb lists only in-frame clones, some missing. The repertoire holds more than 60,000 clones, with around 73% as singletons. This clone was picked up a small number of times. Its antigen is not known. V usage is TRBV6-1 and J usage is TRBJ2-6, with D hard to call. This clonotype originated in a woman aged 35 to 49 in good health and CMV-seropositive. What was sequenced was PBMCs. The CDR3 loop is CASSERHSGANVLTF. The CDR3 bases are TGTGCCAGCAGTGAACGACACTCTGGGGCCAACGTCCTGACTTTC.